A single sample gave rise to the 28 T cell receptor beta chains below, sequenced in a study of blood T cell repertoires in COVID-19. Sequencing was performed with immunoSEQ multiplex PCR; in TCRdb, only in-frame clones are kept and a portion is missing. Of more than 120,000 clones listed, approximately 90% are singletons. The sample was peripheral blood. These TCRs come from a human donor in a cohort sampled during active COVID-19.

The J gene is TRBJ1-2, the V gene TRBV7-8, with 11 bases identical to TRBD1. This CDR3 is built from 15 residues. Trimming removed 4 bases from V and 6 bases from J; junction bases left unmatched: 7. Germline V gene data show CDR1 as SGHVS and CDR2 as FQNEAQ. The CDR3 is CASSSRTGGIDGYTF. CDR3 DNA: TGTGCCAGCAGCTCGAGGACAGGGGGCATCGATGGCTACACCTTC.

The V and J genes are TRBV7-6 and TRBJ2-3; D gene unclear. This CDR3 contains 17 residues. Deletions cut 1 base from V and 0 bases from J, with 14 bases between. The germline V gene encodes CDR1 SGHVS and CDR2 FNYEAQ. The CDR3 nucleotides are TGTGCCAGCAGCTTAGAGGTACAGCCGTATAGCACAGATACGCAGTATTTT. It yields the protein CASSLEVQPYSTDTQYF.

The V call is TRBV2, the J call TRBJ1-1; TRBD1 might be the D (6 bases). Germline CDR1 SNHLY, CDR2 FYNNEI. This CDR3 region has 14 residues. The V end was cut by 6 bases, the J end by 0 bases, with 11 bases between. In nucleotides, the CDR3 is TGTGCCAGCAGCGGACAGTTTCTGAACACTGAAGCTTTCTTT. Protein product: CASSGQFLNTEAFF. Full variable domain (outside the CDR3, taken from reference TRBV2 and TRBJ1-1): EPEVTQTPSHQVTQMGQEVILRCVPISNHLYFYWYRQILGQKVEFLVSFYNNEISEKSEIFDDQFSVERPDGSNFTLKIRSTKLEDSAMYFCASSGQFLNTEAFFGQGTRLTVV.

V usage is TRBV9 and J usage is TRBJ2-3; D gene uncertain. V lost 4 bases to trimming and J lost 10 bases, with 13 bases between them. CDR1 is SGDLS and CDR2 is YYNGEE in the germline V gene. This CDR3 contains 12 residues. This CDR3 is CASSSLGPPQYF. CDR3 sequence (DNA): TGTGCCAGCAGCTCCCTAGGTCCCCCGCAGTATTTT.

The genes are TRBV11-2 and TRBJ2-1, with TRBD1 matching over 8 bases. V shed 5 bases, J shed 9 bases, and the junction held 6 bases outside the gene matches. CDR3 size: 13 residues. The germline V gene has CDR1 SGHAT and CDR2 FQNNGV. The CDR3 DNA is TGTGCCAGCAGCCCGCCCACAGGGGGTGAGCAGTTCTTC. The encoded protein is CASSPPTGGEQFF. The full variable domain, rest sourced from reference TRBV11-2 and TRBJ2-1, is EAGVAQSPRYKIIEKRQSVAFWCNPISGHATLYWYQQILGQGPKLLIQFQNNGVVDDSQLPKDRFSAERLKGVDSTLKIQPAKLEDSAVYLCASSPPTGGEQFFGPGTRLTVL.

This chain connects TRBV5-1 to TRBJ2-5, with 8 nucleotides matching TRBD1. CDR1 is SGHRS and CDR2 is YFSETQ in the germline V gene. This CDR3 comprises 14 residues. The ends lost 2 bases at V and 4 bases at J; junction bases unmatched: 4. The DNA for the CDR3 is TGCGCCAGCAGCTTAATCGGACAGGGAGAGACCCAGTACTTC. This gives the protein CASSLIGQGETQYF. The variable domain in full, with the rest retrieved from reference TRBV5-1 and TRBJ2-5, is KAGVTQTPRYLIKTRGQQVTLSCSPISGHRSVSWYQQTPGQGLQFLFEYFSETQRNKGNFPGRFSGRQFSNSRSEMNVSTLELGDSALYLCASSLIGQGETQYFGPGTRLLVL.

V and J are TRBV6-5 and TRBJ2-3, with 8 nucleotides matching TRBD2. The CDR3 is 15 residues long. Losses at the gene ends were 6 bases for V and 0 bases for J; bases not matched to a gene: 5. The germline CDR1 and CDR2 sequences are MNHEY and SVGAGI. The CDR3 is CASSRGLASTDTQYF. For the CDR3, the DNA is TGTGCCAGCAGCCGTGGACTAGCTAGCACAGATACGCAGTATTTT.

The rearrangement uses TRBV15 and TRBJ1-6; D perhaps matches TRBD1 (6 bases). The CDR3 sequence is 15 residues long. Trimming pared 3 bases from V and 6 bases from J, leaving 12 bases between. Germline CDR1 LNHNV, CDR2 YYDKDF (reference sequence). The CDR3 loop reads CATSRSTGRNSPLHF. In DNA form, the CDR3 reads TGTGCCACCAGCAGGTCGACAGGTCGTAATTCACCCCTCCACTTT.

The CDR3 loop reads CASSGVGLAGGYEQYF. The CDR3 bases are TGTGCCAGCAGTGGGGTTGGGCTAGCGGGGGGTTACGAGCAGTACTTC. V gene TRBV2 combines with J gene TRBJ2-7; 11 bases map to TRBD2. Germline CDR1 and CDR2: SNHLY and FYNNEI. Trimming removed 4 bases from V and 4 bases from J; junction bases left unmatched: 9. The CDR3 extends over 16 amino acids.

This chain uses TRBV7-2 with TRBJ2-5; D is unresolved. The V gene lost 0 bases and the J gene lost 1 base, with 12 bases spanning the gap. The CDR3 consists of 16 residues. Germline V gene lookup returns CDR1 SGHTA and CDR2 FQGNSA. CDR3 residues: CASSLAGSSGQETQYF. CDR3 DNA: TGTGCCAGCAGCTTAGCGGGTAGTTCGGGCCAAGAGACCCAGTACTTC.

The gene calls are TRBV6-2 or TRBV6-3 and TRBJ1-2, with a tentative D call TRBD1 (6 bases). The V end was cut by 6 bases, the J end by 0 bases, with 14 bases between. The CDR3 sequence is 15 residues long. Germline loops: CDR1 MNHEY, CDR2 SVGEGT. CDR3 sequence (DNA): TGTGCCAGCAGCCGACAGGTTACGGCTAACTATGGCTACACCTTC. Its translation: CASSRQVTANYGYTF.

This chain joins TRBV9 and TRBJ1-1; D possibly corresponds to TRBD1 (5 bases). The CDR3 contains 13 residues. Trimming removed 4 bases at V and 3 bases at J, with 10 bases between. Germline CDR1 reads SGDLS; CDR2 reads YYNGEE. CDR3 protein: CASSLQGDTEAFF. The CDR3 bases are TGTGCCAGCAGCCTACAAGGGGACACTGAAGCTTTCTTT.

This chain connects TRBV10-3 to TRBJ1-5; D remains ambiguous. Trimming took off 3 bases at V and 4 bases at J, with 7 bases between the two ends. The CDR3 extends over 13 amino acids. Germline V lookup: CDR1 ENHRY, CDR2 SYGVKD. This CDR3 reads CAISEQLNQPQHF. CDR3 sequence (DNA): TGTGCCATCAGTGAACAGCTAAATCAGCCCCAGCATTTT.

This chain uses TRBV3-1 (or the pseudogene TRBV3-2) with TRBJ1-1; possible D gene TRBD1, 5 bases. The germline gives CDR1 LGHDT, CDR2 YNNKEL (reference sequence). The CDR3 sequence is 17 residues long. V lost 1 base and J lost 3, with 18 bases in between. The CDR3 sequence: CASSQVGGTLGDTEAFF. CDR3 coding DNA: TGTGCCAGCAGCCAAGTCGGCGGGACCTTAGGGGACACTGAAGCTTTCTTT.

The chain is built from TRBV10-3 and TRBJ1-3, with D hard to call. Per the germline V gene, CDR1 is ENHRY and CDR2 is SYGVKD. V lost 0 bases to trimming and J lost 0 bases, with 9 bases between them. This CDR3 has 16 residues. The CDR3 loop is CAISESTWYSGNTIYF. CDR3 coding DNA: TGTGCCATCAGTGAGTCGACATGGTACTCTGGAAACACCATATATTTT.

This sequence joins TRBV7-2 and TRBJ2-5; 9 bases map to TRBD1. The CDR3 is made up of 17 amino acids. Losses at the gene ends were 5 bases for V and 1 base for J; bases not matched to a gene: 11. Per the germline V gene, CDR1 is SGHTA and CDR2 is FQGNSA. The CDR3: CASSPGYLGQGQETQYF. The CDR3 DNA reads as TGTGCCAGCAGCCCAGGGTATCTGGGACAGGGCCAAGAGACCCAGTACTTC.

Written as DNA, the CDR3 is TGCGCCAGCAGCTTGGAAGGGACAGGGAGTTCCTACGAGCAGTACTTC. This codes for CASSLEGTGSSYEQYF. The V gene is TRBV5-1, the J gene TRBJ2-7; 9 bases are shared with TRBD1. Germline V gives CDR1 SGHRS, CDR2 YFSETQ. The CDR3 spans 16 residues. V dropped 0 bases and J dropped 1; count of bases not matched to a gene: 5.

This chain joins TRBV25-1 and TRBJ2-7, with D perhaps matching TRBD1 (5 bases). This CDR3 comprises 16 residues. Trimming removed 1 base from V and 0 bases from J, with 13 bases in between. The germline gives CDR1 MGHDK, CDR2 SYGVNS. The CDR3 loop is CASSEFWADSSYEQYF. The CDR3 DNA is TGTGCCAGCAGTGAATTTTGGGCCGACAGCTCCTACGAGCAGTACTTC.

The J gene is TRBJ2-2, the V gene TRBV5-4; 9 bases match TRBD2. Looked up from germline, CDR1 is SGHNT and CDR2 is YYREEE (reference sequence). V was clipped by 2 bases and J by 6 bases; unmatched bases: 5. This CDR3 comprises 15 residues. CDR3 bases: TGTGCCAGCAGCTTTTCTAGCGGGGCGGCCGGGGAGCTGTTTTTT. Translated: CASSFSSGAAGELFF.

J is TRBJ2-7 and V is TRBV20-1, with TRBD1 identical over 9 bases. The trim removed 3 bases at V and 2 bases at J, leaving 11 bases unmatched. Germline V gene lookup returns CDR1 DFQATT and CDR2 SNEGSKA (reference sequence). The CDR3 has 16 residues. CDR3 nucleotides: TGCAGTGCTAGTCTCCCTGGGGGACAGGGCACCTACGAGCAGTACTTC. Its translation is CSASLPGGQGTYEQYF.

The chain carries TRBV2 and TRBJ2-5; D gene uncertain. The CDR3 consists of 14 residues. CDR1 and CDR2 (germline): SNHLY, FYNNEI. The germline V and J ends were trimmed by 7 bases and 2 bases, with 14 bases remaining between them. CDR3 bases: TGTGCCAGCAAGACCCTACAGCAACAAGAGACCCAGTACTTC. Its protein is CASKTLQQQETQYF.

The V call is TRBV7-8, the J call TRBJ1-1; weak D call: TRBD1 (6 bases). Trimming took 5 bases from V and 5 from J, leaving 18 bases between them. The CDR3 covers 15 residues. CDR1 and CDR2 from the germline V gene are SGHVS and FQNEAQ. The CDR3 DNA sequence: TGTGCCAGCAGCCTGTGGCAGGGAGGGGGAACTGAAGCTTTCTTT. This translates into CASSLWQGGGTEAFF.

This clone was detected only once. CDR3 sequence reads: CARSFCREQYF. DNA for the CDR3: TGTGCCAGAAGCTTTTGTCGGGAGCAGTACTTC. J is TRBJ2-7 and V is TRBV5-3, with D unclear. TRBV5-3 is flagged as an ORF with uncertain function. This CDR3 is built from 11 residues. The ends were cut back, 2 bases at V and 7 bases at J, with 7 bases in the middle.

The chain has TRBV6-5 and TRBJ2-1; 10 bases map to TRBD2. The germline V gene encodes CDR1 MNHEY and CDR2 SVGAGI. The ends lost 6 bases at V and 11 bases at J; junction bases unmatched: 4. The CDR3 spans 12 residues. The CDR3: CASRNSGGQQFF. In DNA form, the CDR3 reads TGTGCCAGCAGAAATAGCGGGGGGCAGCAGTTCTTC.

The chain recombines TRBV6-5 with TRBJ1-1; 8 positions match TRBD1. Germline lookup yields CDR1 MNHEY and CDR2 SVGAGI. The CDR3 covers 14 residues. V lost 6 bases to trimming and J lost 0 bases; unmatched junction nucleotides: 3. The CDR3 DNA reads TGTGCCAGCAGACCGGACAGGGTGAACACTGAAGCTTTCTTT. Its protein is CASRPDRVNTEAFF.

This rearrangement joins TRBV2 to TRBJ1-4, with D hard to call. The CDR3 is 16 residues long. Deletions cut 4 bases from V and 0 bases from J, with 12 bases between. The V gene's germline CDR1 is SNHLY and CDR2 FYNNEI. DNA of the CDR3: TGTGCCAGCAGTGCCCTAAGCGTTGCAACTAATGAAAAACTGTTTTTT. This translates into CASSALSVATNEKLFF.

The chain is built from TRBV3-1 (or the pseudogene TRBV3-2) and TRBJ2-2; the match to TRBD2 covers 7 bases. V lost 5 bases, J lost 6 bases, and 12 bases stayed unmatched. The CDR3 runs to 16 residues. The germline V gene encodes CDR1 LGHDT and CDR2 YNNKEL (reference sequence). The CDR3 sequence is CASSKPGGGEAGELFF. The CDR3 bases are TGTGCCAGCAGCAAGCCGGGCGGGGGAGAAGCCGGGGAGCTGTTTTTT.

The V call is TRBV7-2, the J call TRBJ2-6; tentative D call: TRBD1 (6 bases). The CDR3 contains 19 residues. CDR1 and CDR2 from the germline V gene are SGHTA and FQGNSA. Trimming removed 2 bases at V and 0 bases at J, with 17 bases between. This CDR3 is CASSLRGTGTRSGANVLTF. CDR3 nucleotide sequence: TGTGCCAGCAGCTTACGGGGCACAGGGACGCGCTCTGGGGCCAACGTCCTGACTTTC. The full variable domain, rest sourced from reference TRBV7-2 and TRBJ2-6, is GAGVSQSPSNKVTEKGKDVELRCDPISGHTALYWYRQSLGQGLEFLIYFQGNSAPDKSGLPSDRFSAERTGGSVSTLTIQRTQQEDSAVYLCASSLRGTGTRSGANVLTFGAGSRLTVL.